Sequencing of this T cell receptor beta chain was carried out in a study of PD-1 blockade in classical Hodgkin lymphoma. The method was immunoSEQ multiplex PCR; TCRdb's version includes in-frame clones alone and lacks a portion of them. The sample includes more than 7,000 clones, 70% to 90% seen only once; the top ten take about 20%. Details on this clone: The antigen remains unidentified.

Overall study results and limits: Patients who responded completely had about the same baseline diversity as newly diagnosed patients.

All patients experienced relapse after autologous stem cell transplantation, and brentuximab vedotin exposure was variable. PBMCs were thawed, and CD8+ T cells were then isolated from them by magnetic negative selection. Between the trimmed V and J ends, which lost 2 bases and 4 bases, there was a span of 12 bases. CDR3 length: 15 amino acids. In germline, CDR1 is LGHNA, CDR2 YNFKEQ. The source is a human donor with classical Hodgkin lymphoma. The rearrangement uses TRBV4-2 and TRBJ2-1; D perhaps matches TRBD2 (5 bases). The sequences come from CD8+ T cells from blood, collected at baseline. CDR3 sequence: CASSQWGEPYNEQFF. Here the CDR3 DNA reads TGTGCCAGCAGCCAATGGGGAGAGCCGTACAATGAGCAGTTCTTC.